This T cell receptor (beta chain) is from a study of T cell responses to AZD1222 COVID-19 vaccine. Whole-study results and caveats: Spike-spanning, vaccine-associated CD4 TCRs were dominant at 160-218 and 743-854. At baseline, seropositivity was found in only a handful of AZD1222 recipients. Repertoires were sampled only after the peak T cell response.

As for this clone: The antigen is undetermined.

TCRdb keeps only in-frame clones here, not all; method: immunoSEQ multiplex PCR. In the table there are 200,000 or so clones, roughly 93% of which are singletons. Trimming shortened V by 5 bases and J by 8 bases, and 19 bases separated the two germline ends. This CDR3 is built from 15 residues. The germline V gene has CDR1 SGHVS and CDR2 FNYEAQ. The TCR comes from an adult in good health. The chain is built from TRBV7-6 and TRBJ2-1; no definite D call. The material was peripheral blood, obtained on day 0 of AZD1222 vaccination. This CDR3 reads CASSPSPQVVYEQFF. The CDR3 DNA reads TGTGCCAGCAGCCCCAGCCCCCAGGTGGTCTATGAGCAGTTCTTC.